One and the same sample provided the 14 T cell receptor beta chains below, sequenced in a study of T cell responses to AZD1222 COVID-19 vaccine. Produced via immunoSEQ multiplex PCR; TCRdb's table is partial and in-frame only. The sample includes 100,000 to 150,000 clones, about nine tenths of them seen just once. The material was peripheral blood, obtained on day 0 of AZD1222 vaccination. These receptors all come from an adult in good health.

The V gene is TRBV10-3, the J gene TRBJ2-1; D is unresolved. This CDR3 spans 11 amino acids. V was clipped by 0 bases and J by 10 bases, with 4 bases between them. The germline gives CDR1 ENHRY, CDR2 SYGVKD. In DNA form, the CDR3 reads TGTGCCATCAGTGAGTCATTGGAGCAGTTCTTC. Encoded protein: CAISESLEQFF.

In its sample, this clone was seen once. The chain employs TRBV7-9 and TRBJ1-2, with D unclear. V lost 1 base, J lost 2 bases, and 8 bases lay in between. Germline V lookup: CDR1 SEHNR, CDR2 FQNEAQ (reference sequence). This CDR3 comprises 14 residues. CDR3 nucleotides: TGTGCCAGCAGCTTAGAAGGTCCGAACTATGGCTACACCTTC. It is translated as CASSLEGPNYGYTF.

The table lists this clone with a count of one. The gene calls are TRBV4-3 and TRBJ2-5; 10 bases agree with TRBD2. Germline-derived CDR1 and CDR2 are LGHNA and YSLEER. V lost 1 base and J lost 3; bases outside the gene matches: 20. This CDR3 spans 21 amino acids. Here the CDR3 DNA reads TGCGCCAGCAGCCAAGGGGCGGCTAGCGGGGGTTGGGTCTTTCCTAAAGAGACCCAGTACTTC. Protein sequence: CASSQGAASGGWVFPKETQYF.

Remarks on this clone: One junction end does not reproduce the germline sequence, and a read error may be involved. The rearrangement uses TRBV7-7 and TRBJ2-7; 7 bases match TRBD2. This CDR3 is 16 amino acids long. Germline lookup yields CDR1 SSHAT and CDR2 FNYEAQ (reference sequence). The CDR3: CASSPGAWGGSYEQYF. The CDR3 bases are TGTGCTAGCAGCCCCGGCGCTTGGGGGGGCTCCTACGAGCAGTACTTC.

This chain uses TRBV14 with TRBJ2-5; a weak D match, TRBD1 (6 bases). Looked up from germline, CDR1 is SGHDN and CDR2 is FVKESK. The V end lost 3 bases, the J end lost 5 bases, and 16 bases lay between the germline ends. The CDR3 is 15 amino acids. CDR3 residues: CASSHPGTTSETQYF. The CDR3 DNA reads TGTGCCAGCAGCCATCCCGGGACAACGTCGGAGACCCAGTACTTC.

The chain joins TRBV6-5 to TRBJ1-3; a possible D gene is TRBD1 (5 bases). Germline V CDR1 and CDR2: MNHEY, SVGAGI. V lost 6 bases and J 7 bases, leaving 10 bases between the germline ends. The CDR3 extends over 12 amino acids. The CDR3 spells CASSSGGNTIYF. The CDR3 nucleotides read TGTGCCAGCAGCTCTGGGGGGAACACCATATATTTT.

The chain couples TRBV6-5 to TRBJ1-5; D may be TRBD1 (6 bases). In germline, CDR1 is MNHEY, CDR2 SVGAGI. The CDR3 has 14 amino acids. The germline V and J ends were trimmed by 6 bases and 4 bases, with 13 bases remaining between them. CDR3 in amino acids: CASSPITGNQPQHF. In nucleotides, the CDR3 is TGTGCCAGCAGCCCCATTACAGGGAATCAGCCCCAGCATTTT.

This clone showed up just once. The V call is TRBV5-1, the J call TRBJ1-1, with 8 bases matching TRBD1. The CDR3 sequence is 15 residues long. After removal of 2 bases from V and 1 base from J, the junction contained 4 bases not matched to a gene. The germline CDR1 and CDR2 sequences are SGHRS and YFSETQ. This CDR3 reads CASSLLTGANTEAFF. The CDR3 nucleotides are TGCGCCAGCAGCTTACTGACAGGGGCGAACACTGAAGCTTTCTTT.

J is TRBJ2-3 and V is TRBV5-5; D unresolved. This CDR3 region has 15 residues. Germline V CDR1 and CDR2: SGHKS, YYEKEE (reference sequence). The V end was cut by 6 bases, the J end by 0 bases, with 14 bases between. This chain's CDR3 is CASTSDTSSTDTQYF. The CDR3 region has the DNA TGTGCCAGCACCTCCGACACGTCTAGCACAGATACGCAGTATTTT.

V is TRBV6-5 and J is TRBJ1-5, with TRBD1 matching 8 bases. The germline V gene encodes CDR1 MNHEY and CDR2 SVGAGI. The CDR3 sequence is 15 residues long. V lost 6 bases and J lost 7; bases outside the gene matches: 11. For the CDR3, the DNA is TGTGCCAGCAGCGGACCAGGACAGGGCGGGCAGCCCCAGCATTTT. This codes for CASSGPGQGGQPQHF.

The V and J genes are TRBV24-1 and TRBJ2-7, with 8 bases aligning to TRBD1. Trimming removed 1 base from V and 2 bases from J; junction bases left unmatched: 3. CDR1 KGHDR and CDR2 SFDVKD come from the germline V gene. The CDR3 is 15 residues long. In DNA form, the CDR3 reads TGTGCCACCAGTGATTTCAACAGGGGGACCTACGAGCAGTACTTC. This encodes CATSDFNRGTYEQYF.

The rearrangement uses TRBV7-7 and TRBJ2-3, with 9 bases aligning to TRBD1. This CDR3 contains 14 residues. Germline CDR1 SSHAT, CDR2 FNYEAQ (reference sequence). The CDR3 here is CAVSRTGALDTQYF. The CDR3, as DNA: TGTGCTGTCTCACGGACAGGGGCGCTAGATACGCAGTATTTT.

This chain joins TRBV6-1 and TRBJ2-7, with D tentatively TRBD2 (5 bases). The germline gives CDR1 MNHNS, CDR2 SASEGT. This CDR3 has 15 amino acids. V was trimmed by 1 base and J by 0 bases, leaving 10 bases between them. CDR3 residues: CASSEEVGSSYEQYF. CDR3 in DNA: TGTGCCAGCAGTGAAGAAGTGGGGAGCTCCTACGAGCAGTACTTC.

The chain uses TRBV29-1 and TRBJ2-5, with 8 nucleotides matching TRBD1. CDR1 and CDR2 from the germline V gene are SQVTM and ANQGSEA. This CDR3 is 14 amino acids long. V shed 3 bases and J 3 bases; nucleotides not matched to a gene: 6. The CDR3 region is CSVESGGREETQYF. In DNA form, the CDR3 reads TGCAGCGTTGAGTCAGGGGGCAGGGAAGAGACCCAGTACTTC.